This TCR beta chain was documented in a study of blood T cell repertoires in COVID-19. The junction had 1 base not matched to a gene; V was cut back by 6 bases and J by 6 bases. The CDR3 consists of 12 residues. Study processing details: Estimates of nucleated cell counts were drawn from the amplification of reference gene primers. Produced via immunoSEQ multiplex PCR; TCRdb's table is partial and in-frame only. That table furnishes V, J and clone size, whereas the DNA furnished D and trimming. The sample yields approximately 120,000 clones, roughly 72% seen once. The receptor was isolated from a human donor in a cohort sampled during active COVID-19. The chain joins TRBV12-3 or TRBV12-4 to TRBJ2-2; 7 nucleotides match TRBD2. Sequencing was carried out using peripheral blood. The chain's CDR3 is CASRGLSGELFF. The CDR3, as DNA: TGTGCCAGCAGGGGACTATCCGGGGAGCTGTTTTTT.